This T cell receptor beta chain was sequenced for a study of Graves' ophthalmopathy and Graves' hyperthyroidism (dated by TCRdb to 2017 to 2018). Background on the whole study: Peripheral blood was collected at initial diagnosis, before any treatment. TCR beta repertoire signatures were used to distinguish Graves' ophthalmopathy from Graves' hyperthyroidism and to predict progression to ophthalmopathy. In total, around 130 blood samples were TCR-sequenced: fewer than 50 ophthalmopathy, about 75 hyperthyroidism and some 17 hyperthyroidism-to-ophthalmopathy patients. To explore V-J signatures that distinguish ophthalmopathy from hyperthyroidism, a discovery set of around 100 patients was enrolled, made up of under 50 with ophthalmopathy and some 60 with stable hyperthyroidism. An independent validation cohort comprised under 20 hyperthyroidism patients and 15 to 17 patients who later progressed from hyperthyroidism to ophthalmopathy. T-cell repertoires of thyroid tissue and blood were compared in more than 5 hyperthyroidism patients. Following sampling, methimazole starting at 30 mg daily was administered to hyperthyroidism patients, and high-dose intravenous methylprednisolone was administered to ophthalmopathy patients. Overall results and qualifications from the work: Most of the expanded thyroid clonotypes with a frequency above 0.001 were also detected in blood, and it was suggested that the thyroid immune response may be reflected by blood repertoires. Ophthalmopathy was separated from stable hyperthyroidism by the 13-signature model with roughly 88% sensitivity and about 81% specificity in cross-validation and with 80%/75% in the test set. Sample size was not statistically predetermined, and group allocation was not concealed from the investigators. In validation, the model predicted ophthalmopathy progression with over 60% sensitivity and roughly 72% specificity; about a dozen predicted patients were CT-confirmed with GO in a median of approximately six months.

As for this clonotype: Its antigen is currently not known. Base qualities are not at hand, and no much larger clone is one base apart.

For repertoire sequencing, TCR beta CDR3 regions were amplified from RNA transcripts. HTBI primers and the Qiagen OneStep RT-PCR kit were used in a first-round RT-PCR, which was followed by a second-round multiplex PCR, size selection and purification. The libraries underwent paired-end sequencing with 100 bp reads on an Illumina HiSeq2000. From the authors' description of their analysis: SOAPnuke was used for read processing, and reads with adapters, uncalled bases, a mean Phred below 15, or no exact constant-primer or identifier match were discarded. COPE v1.2.5 was used to merge high-quality paired reads. Each unique nucleotide sequence was treated as a clonotype, and MiTCR v1.1 was used to align the clonotypes to the IMGT TRB V, D and J references. Only V-J combinations with frequency above 0.0001 were analysed, covering more than 99% of repertoires. For each V-J combination, a TCR clonal expansion and chaos score was defined as the ratio of F50 clonal expansion to chaos observed in the TCRdist matrix. Welch's t-statistics and random forest were used to reduce the features to 10 to 15 V-J combinations, which were then used as input to a naive Bayes classifier. The similarity between thyroid and blood repertoires was quantified using the Morisita-Horn index. Clones were called with MiXCR by TCRdb after fastp trimmed the public reads at Q25, and only in-frame beta chains were retained. Each entry merges the rows of one CDR3 protein and shows their most common DNA and genes. The V and J calls here are based on TCRdb, not the publication. For this sample the table gives about 390,000 distinct CDR3 sequences, of which approximately 18% were detected only once. Together, the top ten hold roughly 2.3% of the sample.

V and J are truncated by 5 bases and 1 base respectively, leaving an intervening sequence of 12 bases. For CDR1 and CDR2, the germline V gene (reference sequence) lists DFQATT and SNEGSKA. From the cysteine up to the phenylalanine, the CDR3 has a length of 13 residues. The sequence is cut down to CDR3 DNA, 39 bases in frame from base 1. A patient counted as having stable hyperthyroidism if there was no progression to ophthalmopathy within 18 months of follow-up. Hyperthyroidism patients were newly diagnosed, with disease duration under 2 months, and aged 18 to 65 years. Patients with other autoimmune diseases, uncontrolled infections, pregnancy or lactation were excluded from the study. Diagnosis relied on clinical symptoms, serum thyroxine, TRAb, thyroid ultrasound and orbital computed tomography. Using Ficoll-Paque density gradient centrifugation, PBMCs were isolated from roughly 9.2 ml of fresh peripheral blood. Total RNA was extracted with Trizol reagent and quality-checked on an Agilent 2100 Bioanalyzer.

Sequencing was performed on peripheral blood. This TCR derives from an adult woman with stable Graves' hyperthyroidism. This receptor chain uses TRBV20-1 and TRBJ2-7; no D gene call is confident. The base sequence is TGCAGTGCTTCCATAGCAGCGTCCTACGAGCAGTACTTC. It translates as CSASIAASYEQYF.